The sequence of this T cell receptor beta chain was determined in a study of human T cells and chemical hapten exposure. Study outcomes and limitations: No alteration of TCRs above 1 in 1000 frequency was seen with DPC sensitization.

This clonotype was seen ten or more times. What it recognizes is unknown. Documented time point: patch test 2, 6 weeks after DPC sensitization. Treatment specified: therapeutic diphenylcyclopropenone sensitization with weekly scalp DPC. Unfractionated whole blood was the source of the extracted total RNA. From germline, CDR1 is MNHEY and CDR2 SVGEGT. The CDR3 runs 12 residues. V was clipped by 6 bases and J by 5 bases, with 8 bases between them. MiXCR, run by TCRdb on the RACE reads, gives a single entry per CDR3 protein. The top ten clones hold around 5.8% of a sample with 350,000 to 400,000 distinct CDR3 sequences, about 6% of them seen once.

The specimen was whole blood, collected in connection with sensitization to the hapten diphenylcyclopropenone (DPC). The chain joins TRBV6-2 or TRBV6-3 to TRBJ1-5; D unresolved. The origin of this receptor is a young woman with alopecia areata. Some clones in this sample may be carry-over from other donors' samples. This CDR3 reads CASREGDQPQHF. Written as DNA, the CDR3 is TGTGCCAGCAGGGAGGGTGATCAGCCCCAGCATTTT.